This TCR beta chain was sequenced in a study of T-cell memory formation after mild COVID-19 (TCRdb year 2021). Study-level background: TCR sequence clusters from the two donors were largely donor specific. Longitudinal TCRalpha and TCRbeta repertoire sequencing tracked T-cell clones expanding and contracting after mild COVID-19 in a couple of donors. Two young, previously healthy adult volunteers, one female and one male, were included in the cohort. Points the paper makes about the study in general: The study covered only a couple of mild cases, and larger cohorts including severe cases with pre-infection samples were considered necessary. Some responding clones were found in pre-infection memory, which suggests that pre-existing cross-reactive memory T cells took part in the SARS-CoV-2 response. Contracting CD4+ clones appeared mostly in the CM and EM memory subsets, whereas CD8+ clones were enriched in EMRA. SARS-CoV-2 specificity was not confirmed for the second-wave clones peaking on day 37. From day 15 to 85, contracting clones showed balanced CD4/CD8 phenotypes, whereas a second wave of clones that expanded from day 15 to 37 leaned towards CD4+.

PBMCs were isolated by Ficoll-Paque density gradient centrifugation. The germline V gene sets CDR1 to SGHRS and CDR2 to YFSETQ. Trimming removed 1 base from V and 4 bases from J, leaving 13 bases between the germline ends. The CDR3 sequence holds 15 residues, the cysteine and phenylalanine included. Left in the record is the CDR3 DNA by itself, 45 bases read in frame from the first base. Worth noting for this clonotype: What antigen it recognizes has not been identified. The sample holds no much larger clone one base away, and base qualities are not on file.

Sequencer: Illumina NovaSeq 6000. TCRalpha and TCRbeta cDNA libraries were built by 5'RACE with constant-segment primers, adding sample barcodes and unique molecular identifiers. Trizol reagent was used to extract RNA from every sample. Amplification of the libraries took two PCR steps, and the second step added a second sample barcode plus Illumina TruSeq adapters. Sequencing of the libraries was done on an Illumina NovaSeq, producing 2 x 150 bp paired-end reads. On the study's bioinformatics: With migec v1.2.7, reads were demultiplexed and then collapsed into UMI-guided consensus sequences. Using mixcr v2.1.11, UMI consensuses were aligned to TRA and TRB V and J templates and then assembled into clonotypes. A clonotype was counted as expanded or contracted only if both edgeR and NoisET called the change significant, with noise models trained on biological replicates. edgeR calls used a false discovery rate-adjusted p below 0.01 and a log2 fold-change threshold of 1. As an exploratory analysis of dynamics, PCA with hierarchical clustering was applied to max-normalized trajectories of the 1000 most abundant clonotypes. Separately sequenced CD4+ and CD8+ repertoires were used to assign the CD4 or CD8 phenotype of responding clones. The public reads were reprocessed in TCRdb via fastp at Q25 and MiXCR, keeping in-frame beta chains. CDR3 protein sequences are deduplicated, and each keeps its most common genes and DNA. The V and J calls come from TCRdb's annotation, not from the publication. The sample contains about 390,000 distinct CDR3 sequences, more than 20% of them found a single time. Clones ranked in the top ten supply around 12% of the sample.

The sample comprised PBMCs or a T cell subset sorted from them (not recorded which). The source of this sequence is an adult woman who had mild COVID-19 (a few samples of this study predate the infection). The sample titles of this study are shuffled in the database, so cell type and time point are left out; the donor was told from shared clones. The rearranged segments are TRBV5-1 and TRBJ2-3; the D gene is perhaps TRBD2, from 5 matching bases. The nucleotide sequence reads TGCGCCAGCAGCTTGAGTGGGCTAGCAGCAGATACGCAGTATTTT. It codes for CASSLSGLAADTQYF.